This T cell receptor (beta chain) appears in the sequencing data of a study of cytomegalovirus exposure and HLA in healthy donors. Points from the study as a whole: For most TCR sequences rarity was the rule, although some public TCRs occurred in many donors. In vitro work confirmed that three CMV-associated chains recognize CMV antigens. Cytomegalovirus status was reportedly diagnosed by the classifier with high sensitivity and specificity.

Turning to this clone: What it binds is not known.

The donors were part of the 120-subject validation cohort, which stood apart from the roughly 730-subject first cohort. Generated by immunoSEQ multiplex PCR, the TCRdb table keeps only in-frame clones and is missing some. The sample shows roughly 130,000 clones, about nine tenths of them seen only once. The CDR3 is 18 amino acids. V gave up 0 bases and J gave up 1 base, with 16 bases separating them. Germline CDR1 MNHEY, CDR2 SMNVEV (reference sequence). The chain joins TRBV27 to TRBJ1-5, with D tentatively TRBD1 (6 bases). The sample comprised PBMCs. The receptor was isolated from a man in his thirties or forties in good health and CMV-seronegative. CDR3 bases: TGTGCCAGCAGTTTATCCCGGACAGCCATGGGAAGCAATCAGCCCCAGCATTTT. Amino acids: CASSLSRTAMGSNQPQHF.